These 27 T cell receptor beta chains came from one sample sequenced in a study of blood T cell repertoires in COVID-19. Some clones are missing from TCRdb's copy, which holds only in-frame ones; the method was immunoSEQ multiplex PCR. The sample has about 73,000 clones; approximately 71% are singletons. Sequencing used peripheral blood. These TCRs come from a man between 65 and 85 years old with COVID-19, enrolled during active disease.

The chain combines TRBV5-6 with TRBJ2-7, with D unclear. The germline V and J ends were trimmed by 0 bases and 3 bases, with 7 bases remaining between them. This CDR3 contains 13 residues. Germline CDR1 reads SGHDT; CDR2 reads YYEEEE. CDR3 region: CASSLAGFYEQYF. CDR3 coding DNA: TGTGCCAGCAGCTTGGCCGGGTTCTACGAGCAGTACTTC.

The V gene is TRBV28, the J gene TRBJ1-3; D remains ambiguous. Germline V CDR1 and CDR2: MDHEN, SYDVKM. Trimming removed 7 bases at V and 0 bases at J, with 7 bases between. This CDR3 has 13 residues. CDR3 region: CASTLNSGNTIYF. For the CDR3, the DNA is TGTGCCAGCACGCTAAACTCTGGAAACACCATATATTTT.

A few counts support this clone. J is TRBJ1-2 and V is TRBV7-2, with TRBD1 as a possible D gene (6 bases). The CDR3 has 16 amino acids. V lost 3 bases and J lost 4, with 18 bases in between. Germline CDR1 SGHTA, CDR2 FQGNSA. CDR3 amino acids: CASSLGHISVRYGYTF. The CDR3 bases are TGTGCCAGCAGCTTGGGACACATATCAGTCCGCTATGGCTACACCTTC.

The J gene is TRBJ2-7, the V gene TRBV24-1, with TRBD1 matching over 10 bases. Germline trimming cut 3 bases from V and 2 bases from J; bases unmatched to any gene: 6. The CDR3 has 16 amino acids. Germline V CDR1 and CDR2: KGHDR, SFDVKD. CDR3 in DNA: TGTGCCACCAGTGATCCGGGACAGGGGAGCCCCTACGAGCAGTACTTC. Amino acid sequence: CATSDPGQGSPYEQYF.

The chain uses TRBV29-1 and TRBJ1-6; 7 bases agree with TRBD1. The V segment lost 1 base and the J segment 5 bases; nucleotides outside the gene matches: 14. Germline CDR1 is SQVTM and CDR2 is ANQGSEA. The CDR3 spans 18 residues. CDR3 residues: CSVEGKPNSQGHNSPLHF. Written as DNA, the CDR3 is TGCAGCGTTGAAGGAAAGCCGAACTCACAGGGGCATAATTCACCCCTCCACTTT.

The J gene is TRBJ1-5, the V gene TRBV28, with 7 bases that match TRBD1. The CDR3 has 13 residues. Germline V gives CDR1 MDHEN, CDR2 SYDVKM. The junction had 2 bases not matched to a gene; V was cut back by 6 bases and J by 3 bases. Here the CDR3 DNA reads TGTGCCAGCAGAGGGACAGTCAATCAGCCCCAGCATTTT. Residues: CASRGTVNQPQHF. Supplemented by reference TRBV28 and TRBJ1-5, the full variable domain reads DVKVTQSSRYLVKRTGEKVFLECVQDMDHENMFWYRQDPGLGLRLIYFSYDVKMKEKGDIPEGYSVSREKKERFSLILESASTNQTSMYLCASRGTVNQPQHFGDGTRLSIL.

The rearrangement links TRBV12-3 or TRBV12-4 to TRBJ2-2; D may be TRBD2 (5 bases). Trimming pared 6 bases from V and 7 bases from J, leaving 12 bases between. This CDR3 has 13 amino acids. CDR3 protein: CASRLDRDGELFF. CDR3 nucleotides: TGTGCCAGCAGGTTGGATCGGGACGGGGAGCTGTTTTTT.

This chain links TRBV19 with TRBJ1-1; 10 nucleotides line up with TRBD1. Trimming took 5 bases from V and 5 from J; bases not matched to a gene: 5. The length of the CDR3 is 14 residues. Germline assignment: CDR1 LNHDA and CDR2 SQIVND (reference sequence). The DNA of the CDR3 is TGTGCCAGTAGTTCGACAGGGGGCCGGACTGAAGCTTTCTTT. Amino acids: CASSSTGGRTEAFF.

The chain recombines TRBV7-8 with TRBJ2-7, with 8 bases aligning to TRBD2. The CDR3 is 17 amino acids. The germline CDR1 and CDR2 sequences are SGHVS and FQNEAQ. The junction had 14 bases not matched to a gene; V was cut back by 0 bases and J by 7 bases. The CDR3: CASSLAPFGRAEEEQYF. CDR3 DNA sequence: TGTGCCAGCAGCTTAGCACCTTTCGGGAGGGCCGAGGAAGAGCAGTACTTC.

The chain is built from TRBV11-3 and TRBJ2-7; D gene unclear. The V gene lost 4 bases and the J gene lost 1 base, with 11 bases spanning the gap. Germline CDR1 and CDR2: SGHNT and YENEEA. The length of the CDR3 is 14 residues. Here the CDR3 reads CASSSGPSSYEQYF. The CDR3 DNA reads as TGTGCCAGCAGCTCGGGTCCTTCTTCCTACGAGCAGTACTTC.

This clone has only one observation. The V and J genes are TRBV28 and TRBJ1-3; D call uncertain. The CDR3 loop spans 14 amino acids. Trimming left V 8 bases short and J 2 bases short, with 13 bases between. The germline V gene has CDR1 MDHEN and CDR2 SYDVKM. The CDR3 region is CASRPGSPGNTIYF. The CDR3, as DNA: TGTGCCAGCCGTCCGGGATCGCCTGGAAACACCATATATTTT.

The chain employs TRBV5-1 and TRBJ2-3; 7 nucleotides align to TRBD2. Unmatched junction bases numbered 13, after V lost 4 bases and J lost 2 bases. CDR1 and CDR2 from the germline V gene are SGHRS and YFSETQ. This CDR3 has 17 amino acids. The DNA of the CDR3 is TGCGCCAGCAGCCCCATACCGGGAGGCGGCATCACAGATACGCAGTATTTT. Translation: CASSPIPGGGITDTQYF.

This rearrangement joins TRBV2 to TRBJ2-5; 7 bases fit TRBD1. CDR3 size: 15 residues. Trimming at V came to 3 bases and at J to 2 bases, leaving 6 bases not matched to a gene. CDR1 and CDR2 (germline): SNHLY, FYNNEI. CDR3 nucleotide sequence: TGTGCCAGCAGTGACCTACAGGGGCGGCAAGAGACCCAGTACTTC. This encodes CASSDLQGRQETQYF. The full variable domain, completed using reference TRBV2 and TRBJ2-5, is EPEVTQTPSHQVTQMGQEVILRCVPISNHLYFYWYRQILGQKVEFLVSFYNNEISEKSEIFDDQFSVERPDGSNFTLKIRSTKLEDSAMYFCASSDLQGRQETQYFGPGTRLLVL.

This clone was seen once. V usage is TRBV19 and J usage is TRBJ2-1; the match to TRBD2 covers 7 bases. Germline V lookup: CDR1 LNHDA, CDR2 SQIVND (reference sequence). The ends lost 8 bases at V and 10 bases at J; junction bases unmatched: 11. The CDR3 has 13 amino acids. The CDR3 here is CASSLAGAREQFF. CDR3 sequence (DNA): TGTGCCAGTTCCTTGGCGGGAGCTCGGGAGCAGTTCTTC.

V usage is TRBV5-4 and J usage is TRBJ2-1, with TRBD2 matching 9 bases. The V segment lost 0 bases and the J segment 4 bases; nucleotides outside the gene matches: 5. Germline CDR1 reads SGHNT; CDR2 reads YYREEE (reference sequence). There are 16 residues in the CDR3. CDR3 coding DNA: TGTGCCAGCAGCTTGGGTTCTAGCGGGAATTACAATGAGCAGTTCTTC. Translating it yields CASSLGSSGNYNEQFF.

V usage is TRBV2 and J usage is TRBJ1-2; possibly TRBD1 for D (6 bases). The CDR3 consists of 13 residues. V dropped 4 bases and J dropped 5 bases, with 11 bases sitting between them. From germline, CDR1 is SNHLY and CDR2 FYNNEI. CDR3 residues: CASSGQAVYGYTF. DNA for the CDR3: TGTGCCAGCAGTGGACAGGCCGTGTATGGCTACACCTTC.

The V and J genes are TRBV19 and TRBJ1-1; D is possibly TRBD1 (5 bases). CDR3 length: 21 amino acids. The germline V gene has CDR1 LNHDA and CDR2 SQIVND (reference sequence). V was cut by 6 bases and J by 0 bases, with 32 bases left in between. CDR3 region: CASRRRRAAGGAPHMNTEAFF. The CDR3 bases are TGTGCCAGTAGACGTCGGCGTGCCGCCGGCGGGGCCCCGCACATGAACACTGAAGCTTTCTTT.

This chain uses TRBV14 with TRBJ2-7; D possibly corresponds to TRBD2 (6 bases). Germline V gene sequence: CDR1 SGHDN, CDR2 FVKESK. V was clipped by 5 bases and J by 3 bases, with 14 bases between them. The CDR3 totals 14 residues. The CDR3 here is CASSSTGTFYEQYF. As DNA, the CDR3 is TGTGCCAGCAGCTCTACCGGGACTTTCTACGAGCAGTACTTC.

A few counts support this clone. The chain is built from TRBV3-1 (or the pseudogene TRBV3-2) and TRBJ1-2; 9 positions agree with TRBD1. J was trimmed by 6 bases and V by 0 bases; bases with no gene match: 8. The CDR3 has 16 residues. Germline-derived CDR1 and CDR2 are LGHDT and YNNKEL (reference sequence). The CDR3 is CASSQERGQGSHGYTF. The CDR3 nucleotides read TGTGCCAGCAGCCAAGAACGGGGACAGGGTTCCCATGGCTACACCTTC.

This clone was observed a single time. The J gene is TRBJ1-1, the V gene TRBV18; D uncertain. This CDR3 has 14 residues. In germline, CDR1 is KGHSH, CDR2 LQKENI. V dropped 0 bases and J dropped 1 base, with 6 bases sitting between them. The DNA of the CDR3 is TGTGCCAGCTCACCACCAGGAGGGAACACTGAAGCTTTCTTT. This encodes CASSPPGGNTEAFF.

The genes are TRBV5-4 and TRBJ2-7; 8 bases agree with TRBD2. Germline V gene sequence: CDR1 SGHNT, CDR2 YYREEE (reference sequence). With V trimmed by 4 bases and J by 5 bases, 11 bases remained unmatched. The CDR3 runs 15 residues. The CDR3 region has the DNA TGTGCCAGCAGCCCGGCGGGGGGCACCGTGAACGAGCAGTACTTC. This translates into CASSPAGGTVNEQYF. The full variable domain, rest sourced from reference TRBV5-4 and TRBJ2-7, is ETGVTQSPTHLIKTRGQQVTLRCSSQSGHNTVSWYQQALGQGPQFIFQYYREEENGRGNFPPRFSGLQFPNYSSELNVNALELDDSALYLCASSPAGGTVNEQYFGPGTRLTVT.

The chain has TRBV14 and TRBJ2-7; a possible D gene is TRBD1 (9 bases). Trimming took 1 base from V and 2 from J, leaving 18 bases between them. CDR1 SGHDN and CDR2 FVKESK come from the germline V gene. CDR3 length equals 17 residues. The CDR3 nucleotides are TGTGCCAGCAGCCAAGCGGGGGGGGACAGGGTGGCCTACGAGCAGTACTTC. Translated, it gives CASSQAGGDRVAYEQYF.

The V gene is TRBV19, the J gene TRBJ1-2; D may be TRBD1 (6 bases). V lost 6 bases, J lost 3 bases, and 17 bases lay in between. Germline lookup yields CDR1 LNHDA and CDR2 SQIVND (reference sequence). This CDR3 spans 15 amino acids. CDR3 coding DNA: TGTGCCAGTAGCTGGACAGTTCGCTGGTACTATGGCTACACCTTC. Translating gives CASSWTVRWYYGYTF. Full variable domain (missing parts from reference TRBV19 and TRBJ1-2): DGGITQSPKYLFRKEGQNVTLSCEQNLNHDAMYWYRQDPGQGLRLIYYSQIVNDFQKGDIAEGYSVSREKKESFPLTVTSAQKNPTAFYLCASSWTVRWYYGYTFGSGTRLTVV.

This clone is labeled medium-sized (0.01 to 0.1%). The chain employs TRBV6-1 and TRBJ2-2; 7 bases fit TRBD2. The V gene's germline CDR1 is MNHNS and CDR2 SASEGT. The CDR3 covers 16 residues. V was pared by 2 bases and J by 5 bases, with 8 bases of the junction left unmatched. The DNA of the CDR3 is TGTGCCAGCAGTGAACTAGCGGCCCCCGGAACCGGGGAGCTGTTTTTT. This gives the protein CASSELAAPGTGELFF.

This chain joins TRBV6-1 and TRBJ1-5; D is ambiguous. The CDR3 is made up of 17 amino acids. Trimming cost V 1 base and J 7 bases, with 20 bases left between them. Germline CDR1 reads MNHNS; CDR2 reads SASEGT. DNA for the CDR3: TGTGCCAGCAGTGAAGATGGAGTATCTCCGATGAGGCAGCCCCAGCATTTT. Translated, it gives CASSEDGVSPMRQPQHF.

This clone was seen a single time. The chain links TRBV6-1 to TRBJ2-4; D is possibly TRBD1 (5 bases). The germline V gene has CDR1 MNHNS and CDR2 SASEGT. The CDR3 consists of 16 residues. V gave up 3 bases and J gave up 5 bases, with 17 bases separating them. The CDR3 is CASSDQSRAGQNIQYF. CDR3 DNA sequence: TGTGCCAGCAGTGACCAGAGCAGGGCAGGGCAAAACATTCAGTACTTC.

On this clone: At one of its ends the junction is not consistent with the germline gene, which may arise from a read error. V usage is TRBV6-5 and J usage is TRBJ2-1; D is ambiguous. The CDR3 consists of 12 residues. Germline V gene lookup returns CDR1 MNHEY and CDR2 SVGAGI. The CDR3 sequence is CATKEYYDEQFF. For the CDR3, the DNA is TGTGCCACCAAAGAGTACTACGATGAGCAGTTCTTC.